Each of the 5 T cell receptor beta chains below was sequenced from the same sample in a study of blood T cell repertoires in COVID-19 (dated by TCRdb to about 2020). Library preparation used the immunoSEQ multiplex PCR assay. TCRdb carries this immuneACCESS record with in-frame sequences only. Its versions omit some clonotypes, under half of them owing to an unresolved V gene in the studies checked, with the rest unexplained. In this sample the table shows around 160,000 clones, around 86% of which occur a single time. The ten largest clonotypes hold about 5.7% of the sample. Source material: peripheral blood. The receptors originated from a man older than 75 with acute or convalescent COVID-19.

The genes are TRBV18 and TRBJ2-1, with D possibly being TRBD1 (6 bases). Germline loops: CDR1 KGHSH, CDR2 LQKENI. The CDR3 is 15 residues long. V was shortened by 5 bases and J by 7 bases, with 18 bases between the two germline ends. CDR3 sequence (DNA): TGTGCCAGCTCAGGGGCAGGGGCTAACGGGAATGAGCAGTTCTTC. Protein sequence: CASSGAGANGNEQFF.

The V call is TRBV19, the J call TRBJ1-1; TRBD1 matches at 9 bases. CDR3 length: 14 amino acids. CDR1 LNHDA and CDR2 SQIVND come from the germline V gene (reference sequence). Trimming removed 2 bases from V and 6 bases from J; junction bases left unmatched: 4. DNA of the CDR3: TGTGCCAGTAGTATAAGGGACAGGGTTGCTGAAGCTTTCTTT. It encodes CASSIRDRVAEAFF.

The chain combines TRBV27 with TRBJ1-4; D may be TRBD1 (5 bases). The germline V gene has CDR1 MNHEY and CDR2 SMNVEV (reference sequence). Trimming removed 1 base from V and 0 bases from J, with 18 bases in between. The CDR3 runs 19 residues. CDR3 sequence reads: CASSLLPALTGSTNEKLFF. The CDR3 DNA reads TGTGCCAGCAGTTTATTACCTGCACTCACAGGCTCAACTAATGAAAAACTGTTTTTT.

The chain uses TRBV3-1 (or the pseudogene TRBV3-2) and TRBJ1-1, with TRBD1 identical over 8 bases. The length of the CDR3 is 15 residues. Germline CDR1 and CDR2: LGHDT and YNNKEL (reference sequence). The J segment lost 2 bases and the V segment lost 2 bases, leaving 4 bases of the junction unmatched. The CDR3 here is CASSQQGARNTEAFF. The CDR3 DNA reads as TGTGCCAGCAGCCAACAGGGGGCGCGAAACACTGAAGCTTTCTTT.

This clone has only one observation. V and J are TRBV6-6 and TRBJ2-1, with D maybe TRBD1 (6 bases). Germline V gene data show CDR1 as MNHNY and CDR2 as SVGAGI (reference sequence). The length of the CDR3 is 15 residues. V lost 5 bases and J 0 bases, leaving 11 bases between the germline ends. The CDR3 loop is CASSPGVSSYNEQFF. For the CDR3, the DNA is TGTGCCAGCAGTCCAGGGGTTAGCTCCTACAATGAGCAGTTCTTC.